Described below is a single T cell receptor beta chain sequence and its context. The data derive from a study of blood T cell repertoires in COVID-19. The CDR3 totals 15 residues. The trim removed 5 bases at V and 10 bases at J, leaving 10 bases unmatched. Germline V gives CDR1 MDHEN, CDR2 SYDVKM. TCRdb's copy holds only in-frame clones and misses some; the assay was immunoSEQ multiplex PCR. The table lists under 80,000 clones, roughly nine tenths of them singletons. This TCR was recovered from a man between 65 and 85 years old with active COVID-19. The sequenced material came from peripheral blood. This chain uses TRBV28 with TRBJ1-5, with 11 bases fitting TRBD1. CDR3 DNA: TGTGCCAGCAGTCTCGGACAGGGGGCGAGAGGACCCCAGCATTTT. It translates to CASSLGQGARGPQHF.